This T cell receptor beta chain was identified in a study of regulatory T cells in long-lasting Graves disease. Study-wide points: Persistent disease was characterized by preferential usage of TRBV28, TRBJ1-2 and TRBJ2-5. Possibly, too few samples lowered accuracy.

This clonotype was counted at least ten times. Its antigen is not known. Construction of TCR beta libraries relied on iRepertoire HTBI primers and on Arm-PCR targeting CDR3 regions. TCRdb called the multiplex PCR reads again in MiXCR, with one record for every CDR3 protein. The table records 350,000 to 400,000 distinct CDR3 sequences, about 16% of them present only once. This CDR3 is built from 15 residues. V dropped 6 bases and J dropped 0 bases, with 15 bases sitting between them. Germline V CDR1 and CDR2: MDHEN, SYDVKM. Described time point: newly diagnosed GD, antithyroid drugs for less than 3 months. PBMC RNA was the source of the TCR library. This same sample was also part of a study on T cells in Graves' hyperthyroidism and ophthalmopathy. That source reports: Within blood appeared most thyroid clonotypes that had expanded above 0.001. Model output signaled ophthalmopathy a median 6.5 months ahead of onset.

The sequenced sample was peripheral blood mononuclear cells (PBMCs), obtained at new diagnosis, from a patient treated with antithyroid drugs. This receptor was taken from a young woman with Graves disease. The chain uses TRBV28 and TRBJ2-7, with a weak D call TRBD2 (6 bases). The DNA for the CDR3 is TGTGCCAGCAGCTTAAGCGGGCTACACTCCTACGAGCAGTACTTC. Translation gives CASSLSGLHSYEQYF.